These T cell receptor beta chains were read from a single sample in a study of graft-versus-host responses after intestinal transplantation. TCRdb's table, derived via immunoSEQ multiplex PCR, lists solely in-frame clones and lacks some. The sample lists 100,000 to 120,000 clones; about 93% were seen once. These TCRs' antigens remain unknown. Sequencing was performed on unstimulated CD8+ T cells sorted from spleen or lymph node cells, taken before intestinal transplant. These receptor sequences come from a human donor who received an intestinal transplant. The CDR3 runs from the conserved cysteine through the conserved F or W. The D gene is left open where the match is weak. Some rows mark clone size as missing; the rest say once, few, many or name a class of expanded clone.

j_gene: TRBJ1-1
v_gene: TRBV19
d_gene: -
len: 13
abundance: -
CDR3nt: TGTGCCAGTAGTATAGGAGCGAACACTGAAGCTTTCTTT
CDR3aa: CASSIGANTEAFF

j_gene: TRBJ2-6
v_gene: TRBV10-3
d_gene: -
len: 18
abundance: -
CDR3nt: TGTGCCATCAGTGAGTCGGGGGTTGCCCTCTCTGGGGCCAACGTCCTGACTTTC
CDR3aa: CAISESGVALSGANVLTF

j_gene: TRBJ1-4
v_gene: TRBV7-9
d_gene: TRBD1
len: 18
abundance: -
CDR3nt: TGTGCCAGCAGCTCAGGACAGGGAATAGACGCAACTAATGAAAAACTGTTTTTT
CDR3aa: CASSSGQGIDATNEKLFF

j_gene: TRBJ2-3
v_gene: TRBV18
d_gene: TRBD2
len: 14
abundance: once
CDR3nt: TGTGCCAGCTCACCTAGCGGGAGAGTGGATACGCAGTATTTT
CDR3aa: CASSPSGRVDTQYF

j_gene: TRBJ2-1
v_gene: TRBV27
d_gene: TRBD1
len: 15
abundance: -
CDR3nt: TGTGCCAGCAGTTTATGGACAGGGGGCAAAAATGAGCAGTTCTTC
CDR3aa: CASSLWTGGKNEQFF

j_gene: TRBJ2-7
v_gene: TRBV30
d_gene: -
len: 15
abundance: once
CDR3nt: TGTGCCTGGAGTGTATTAGGCGGAGAGGGGTACGAGCAGTACTTC
CDR3aa: CAWSVLGGEGYEQYF

j_gene: TRBJ2-7
v_gene: TRBV4-1
d_gene: -
len: 15
abundance: once
CDR3nt: TGCGCCAGCAGCCAAGGAGTTAAGGGTTCCTACGAGCAGTACTTC
CDR3aa: CASSQGVKGSYEQYF

j_gene: TRBJ1-2
v_gene: TRBV27
d_gene: TRBD1
len: 16
abundance: -
CDR3nt: TGTGCCAGCAGTTTCCTCGCCCGGACAGGACATTATGGCTACACCTTC
CDR3aa: CASSFLARTGHYGYTF

j_gene: TRBJ1-2
v_gene: TRBV19
d_gene: -
len: 14
abundance: few
CDR3nt: TGTGCCAGTAGTATTACCGGGGGAGAAGAGGGCTACACCTTC
CDR3aa: CASSITGGEEGYTF

j_gene: TRBJ2-3
v_gene: TRBV28
d_gene: TRBD1
len: 14
abundance: -
CDR3nt: TGTGCCAGCACCATCGGACAGGGCGCAGATACGCAGTATTTT
CDR3aa: CASTIGQGADTQYF

j_gene: TRBJ2-5
v_gene: TRBV9
d_gene: -
len: 11
abundance: -
CDR3nt: TGTGCCAGCAGTGCCGGGAGTGACCAGTACTTC
CDR3aa: CASSAGSDQYF

j_gene: TRBJ1-1
v_gene: TRBV13
d_gene: -
len: 13
abundance: once
CDR3nt: TGTGCCAGCAGAAGGGCCCAGCCTACTGAAGCTTTCTTT
CDR3aa: CASRRAQPTEAFF

j_gene: TRBJ1-2
v_gene: TRBV27
d_gene: TRBD1
len: 15
abundance: -
CDR3nt: TGTGCCAGCAGTTTGGGGACAGACCTTAACTATGGCTACACCTTC
CDR3aa: CASSLGTDLNYGYTF

j_gene: TRBJ2-1
v_gene: TRBV4-1
d_gene: -
len: 11
abundance: -
CDR3nt: TGCGCCAGCAGCCAACGAAATGAGCAGTTCTTC
CDR3aa: CASSQRNEQFF

j_gene: TRBJ2-1
v_gene: TRBV6-1
d_gene: -
len: 14
abundance: -
CDR3nt: TGTGCCACCTTCCTATCCGCCACCGGGGGTGAGCAGTTCTTC
CDR3aa: CATFLSATGGEQFF

j_gene: TRBJ2-1
v_gene: TRBV7-3
d_gene: -
len: 16
abundance: once
CDR3nt: TGTGCCAGCAGCTTAAAGATTCCAGGGAAGGAAAATGAGCAGTTCTTC
CDR3aa: CASSLKIPGKENEQFF

j_gene: TRBJ2-7
v_gene: TRBV30
d_gene: TRBD2
len: 14
abundance: once
CDR3nt: TGTGCCTGGAGTGTAACTAGCGGGAGGAGTGAGCAGTACTTC
CDR3aa: CAWSVTSGRSEQYF

j_gene: TRBJ1-5
v_gene: TRBV7-8
d_gene: -
len: 16
abundance: -
CDR3nt: TGTGCCAGCAGCTCCCCCGGGATCGGGGTGGGTCAGCCCCAGCATTTT
CDR3aa: CASSSPGIGVGQPQHF

j_gene: TRBJ2-3
v_gene: TRBV5-1
d_gene: TRBD1
len: 14
abundance: once
CDR3nt: TGCGCCAGCAGCTTGGTACTAGGGACAGACGCGCAGTATTTT
CDR3aa: CASSLVLGTDAQYF